This record looks at one T cell receptor (beta chain) sequence and its context. The CDR3 loop spans 14 amino acids. The V end lost 2 bases, the J end lost 8 bases, and 16 bases lay between the germline ends. Germline CDR1 SQVTM, CDR2 ANQGSEA. The record originates from a study of read filtering for tumor transcriptome and immune sequencing. From 350 to 500 ng of RNA, a library with molecular barcoded alpha/delta and beta/gamma adaptors was made. TCRdb used MiXCR to reprocess the reads, holding one entry per CDR3 protein. The table has roughly 24,000 distinct CDR3 sequences, roughly 13% seen once. Source material: a population of CD138-negative cells sorted from bone marrow. The sequence was obtained from a donor aged 40 or older with multiple myeloma. V is TRBV29-1 and J is TRBJ2-1; D is unresolved. The DNA of the CDR3 is TGCAGCGTTGAACGTCAATCGGGCGTGGATGAGCAGTTCTTC. Its protein product is CSVERQSGVDEQFF.